This T cell receptor beta chain was sequenced for a study of radiotherapy plus CTLA-4 blockade in lung cancer. Overall study: Patients showed objective responses in about 18% of cases and disease control in roughly 31%. General study findings and limits: Dynamics of early blood T cell clones, together with interferon-beta, were reportedly the best predictors of response. Tumor-origin TCR clones grew in blood after radiotherapy plus ipilimumab.

Turning to this clone: Its target is unknown.

The V gene's germline CDR1 is SEHNR and CDR2 FQNEAQ (reference sequence). There are 14 residues in the CDR3. V shed 6 bases and J 5 bases; nucleotides not matched to a gene: 4. Sequenced by immunoSEQ multiplex PCR; TCRdb stores in-frame clones only, minus some. The table has 75,000 to 95,000 clones, roughly 80% seen once. The starting material was peripheral blood, obtained from a patient treated with radiotherapy plus ipilimumab. V and J are TRBV7-9 and TRBJ1-4, with 9 bases lining up with TRBD1. The TCR sequence derives from a human donor with non-small cell lung cancer that progressed on radiotherapy plus ipilimumab. CDR3 sequence reads: CASSPDRGNEKLFF. In DNA form, the CDR3 reads TGTGCCAGCAGTCCAGACAGGGGGAATGAAAAACTGTTTTTT. Using reference TRBV7-9 and TRBJ1-4 for the parts outside the CDR3, the full variable domain is DTGVSQNPRHKITKRGQNVTFRCDPISEHNRLYWYRQTLGQGPEFLTYFQNEAQLEKSRLLSDRFSAERPKGSFSTLEIQRTEQGDSAMYLCASSPDRGNEKLFFGSGTQLSVL.